This TCR beta chain was identified during a study of blood T cell repertoires in COVID-19. Only in-frame clones appear in the TCRdb table, and some are missing; sequencing was by immunoSEQ multiplex PCR. The sample has about 220,000 clones; around four fifths are singletons. J was trimmed by 6 bases and V by 7 bases; bases with no gene match: 1. The CDR3 extends over 13 amino acids. Germline assignment: CDR1 MGHDK and CDR2 SYGVNS. This TCR came from a man younger than 45 with active or convalescent COVID-19. Sequenced material: peripheral blood. The chain employs TRBV25-1 and TRBJ1-4, with TRBD1 identical over 11 bases. CDR3 sequence (DNA): TGTGCCAGCAAGGGACAGGGGGATGAAAAACTGTTTTTT. Translated: CASKGQGDEKLFF.